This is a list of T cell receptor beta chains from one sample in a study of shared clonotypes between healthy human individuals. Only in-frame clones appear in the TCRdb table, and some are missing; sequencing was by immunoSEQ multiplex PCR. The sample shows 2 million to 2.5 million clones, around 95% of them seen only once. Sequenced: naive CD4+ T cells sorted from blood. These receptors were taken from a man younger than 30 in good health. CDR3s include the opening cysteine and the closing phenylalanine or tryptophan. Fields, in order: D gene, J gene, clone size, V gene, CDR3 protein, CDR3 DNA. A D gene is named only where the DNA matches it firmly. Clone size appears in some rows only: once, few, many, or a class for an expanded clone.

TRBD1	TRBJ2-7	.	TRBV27	CASSLYPGQDYEQYF	TGTGCCAGCAGTTTGTATCCGGGACAGGACTACGAGCAGTACTTC
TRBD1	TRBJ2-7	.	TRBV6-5	CASRYRDSSYEQYF	TGTGCCAGCAGGTACCGGGACAGCTCCTACGAGCAGTACTTC
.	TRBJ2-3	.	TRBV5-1	CASSITGLDTQYF	TGCGCCAGCAGCATAACAGGTTTAGATACGCAGTATTTT
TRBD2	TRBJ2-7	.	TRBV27	CASSRAGGSSYEQYF	TGTGCCAGCAGTCGAGCGGGAGGTTCGTCCTACGAGCAGTACTTC
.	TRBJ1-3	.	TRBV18	CASSPQGQSGNTIYF	TGTGCCAGCTCACCACAGGGACAATCCGGAAACACCATATATTTT
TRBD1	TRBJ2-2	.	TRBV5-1	CASSWGQGATGELFF	TGCGCCAGCAGCTGGGGACAGGGGGCAACCGGGGAGCTGTTTTTT
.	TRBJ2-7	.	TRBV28	CASSLHRWGQSSYEQYF	TGTGCCAGCAGTTTACACCGCTGGGGACAAAGCTCCTACGAGCAGTACTTC
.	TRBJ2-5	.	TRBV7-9	CASSPSLEGETQYF	TGTGCCAGCAGCCCATCCCTGGAGGGAGAGACCCAGTACTTC
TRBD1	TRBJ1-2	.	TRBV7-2	CASRRDRGLGGYTF	TGTGCCAGCAGGAGGGACAGGGGGCTTGGTGGCTACACCTTC
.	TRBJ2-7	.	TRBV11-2	CASSFLGTGEQYF	TGTGCCAGCAGCTTCTTAGGGACGGGCGAGCAGTACTTC
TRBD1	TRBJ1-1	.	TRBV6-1	CASSERQGEAFF	TGTGCCAGCAGTGAACGACAGGGTGAAGCTTTCTTT
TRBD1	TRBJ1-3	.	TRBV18	CASSPNRGGDTIYF	TGTGCCAGCTCACCCAACAGGGGAGGTGACACCATATATTTT
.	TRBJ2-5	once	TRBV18	CASSPGTDHGSQYF	TGTGCCAGCTCACCAGGGACCGACCACGGGTCCCAGTACTTC
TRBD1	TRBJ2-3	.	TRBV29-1	CSAGTALPSTDTQYF	TGCAGCGCAGGGACAGCCTTACCTAGCACAGATACGCAGTATTTT
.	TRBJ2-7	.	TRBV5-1	CATGRSPGSYEQYF	TGCGCCACCGGCCGGAGCCCGGGCTCCTACGAGCAGTACTTC